The 2 T cell receptor beta chains below come from one sample, sequenced in a study of blood T cell repertoires in COVID-19. The table came from immunoSEQ multiplex PCR; TCRdb's copy has only in-frame clones and leaves some out. Of approximately 250,000 clones in the sample, around 88% were seen once. The sequencing input was PBMCs or T cells enriched from blood (not recorded which). All receptors derive from a woman in her 30s who had recovered from COVID-19.

The chain is built from TRBV21-1 and TRBJ2-7; the table calls TRBD1, which could not be checked here. TRBV21-1 is assigned pseudogene status. CDR3 size: 13 residues. CDR3 nucleotide sequence: TGTGCCAGCAGCCCTCTTAGGGGTTACGAGCAGTACTTC. As protein: CASSPLRGYEQYF.

V and J are TRBV7-9 and TRBJ2-5; 13 bases are shared with TRBD2. Germline V gene data show CDR1 as SEHNR and CDR2 as FQNEAQ (reference sequence). CDR3 size: 18 residues. With 7 bases clipped from V and 4 bases from J, the junction kept 15 bases outside the gene matches. As DNA, the CDR3 is TGTGCCAGCACCCGCGGAGGACTAGCGGGAGTTAAGGGAGAGACCCAGTACTTC. Translated, it gives CASTRGGLAGVKGETQYF.